This T cell receptor beta chain stems from a study of T cells after yellow fever vaccination. General study results and limits: There was a small share of clonotypes that showed up in both the CD4 and CD8 compartments. In FACS-sorted repertoires, abundant clonotypes from the bulk population could appear as contaminants.

The ends were cut back, 5 bases at V and 0 bases at J, with 8 bases in the middle. The CDR3 totals 14 residues. From germline, CDR1 is DFQATT and CDR2 SNEGSKA (reference sequence). TCRdb recomputed calls from the 5' RACE reads with MiXCR, one row per CDR3 protein. Of under 300,000 distinct CDR3 sequences in the sample, about 7.1% were seen once. Notes on this clonotype: Its antigen is currently unknown.

The V and J genes are TRBV20-1 and TRBJ2-6; D unresolved. Specimen: CD4+ T cells sorted from PBMCs, collected 15 days after the yellow fever booster vaccination. The sequence was obtained from a man aged 30 to 39 who received the YFV17D yellow fever vaccine. The CDR3 DNA reads TGCAGTGCTCCCAGTGACTCTGGGGCCAACGTCCTGACTTTC. Translating it yields CSAPSDSGANVLTF.